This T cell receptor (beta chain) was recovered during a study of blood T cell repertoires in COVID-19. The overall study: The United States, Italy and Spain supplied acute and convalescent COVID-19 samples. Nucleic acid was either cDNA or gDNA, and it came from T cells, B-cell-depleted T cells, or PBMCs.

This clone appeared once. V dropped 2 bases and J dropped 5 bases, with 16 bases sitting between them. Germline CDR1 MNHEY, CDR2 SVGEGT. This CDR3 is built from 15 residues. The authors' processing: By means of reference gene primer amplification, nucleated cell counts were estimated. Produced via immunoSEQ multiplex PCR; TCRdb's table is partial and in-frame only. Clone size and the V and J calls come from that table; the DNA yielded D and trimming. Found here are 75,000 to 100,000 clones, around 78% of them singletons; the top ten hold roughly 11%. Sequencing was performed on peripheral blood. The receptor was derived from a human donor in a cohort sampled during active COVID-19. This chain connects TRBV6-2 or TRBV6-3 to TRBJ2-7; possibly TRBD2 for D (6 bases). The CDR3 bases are TGTGCCAGCAGTTACCGAGGGCGGGGTCGTAACGAGCAGTACTTC. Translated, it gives CASSYRGRGRNEQYF.